This TCR beta chain originates from a study of T cells in localized non-small cell lung cancer. Points on this clone: The antigen remains undetermined.

Study findings and constraints: T cell clonality was highest in uninvolved adjacent lung, above tumor. Tumor samples were not multi-region, leaving intratumor heterogeneity unexcluded. Across samples, adjacent lung featured a median around 56 of the top 100 tumor clones. Among blood samples, higher T cell density accompanied longer overall survival.

The method was immunoSEQ multiplex PCR; TCRdb's version includes in-frame clones alone and lacks a portion of them. Of 70,000 or so clones in the sample, 70% to 85% were seen once. Germline-derived CDR1 and CDR2 are LGHNA and YSLEER. V shed 2 bases and J 7 bases; nucleotides not matched to a gene: 10. The CDR3 runs 16 residues. Sequences were derived from peripheral blood, sampled before any cancer treatment. The chain has TRBV4-3 and TRBJ1-1; 10 positions agree with TRBD1. The receptor was isolated from an older female donor with stage I lung adenocarcinoma. Here the CDR3 reads CASSQFPGDRGSEAFF. CDR3 DNA sequence: TGCGCCAGCAGCCAATTTCCAGGGGACAGGGGAAGTGAAGCTTTCTTT.